One and the same sample provided the 5 T cell receptor beta chains below, sequenced in a study of blood T cell repertoires in COVID-19. Generated by immunoSEQ multiplex PCR, the TCRdb table keeps only in-frame clones and is missing some. The sample lists about 62,000 clones; roughly 89% were seen once. The sequenced material came from peripheral blood. The receptors shown here come from a woman over 75 with acute or convalescent COVID-19.

The rearrangement links TRBV2 to TRBJ1-2, with TRBD1 matching over 7 bases. CDR3 size: 12 residues. V was pared by 4 bases and J by 4 bases, with 0 bases of the junction left unmatched. Looked up from germline, CDR1 is SNHLY and CDR2 is FYNNEI. The CDR3 DNA reads as TGTGCCAGCAGTGCAGGGGGCTATGGCTACACCTTC. This codes for CASSAGGYGYTF.

V and J are TRBV29-1 and TRBJ1-4, with D unclear. With 3 bases removed from V and 0 bases from J, the gap between germline ends came to 8 bases. CDR3 size: 14 residues. The V gene's germline CDR1 is SQVTM and CDR2 ANQGSEA. CDR3 coding DNA: TGCAGCGTTGATCAGGATGCAACTAATGAAAAACTGTTTTTT. Residues: CSVDQDATNEKLFF.

The rearrangement joins TRBV3-1 (or the pseudogene TRBV3-2) to TRBJ2-7; D possibly corresponds to TRBD2 (6 bases). Germline assignment: CDR1 LGHDT and CDR2 YNNKEL (reference sequence). This CDR3 is 15 amino acids long. V lost 4 bases and J lost 5, with 18 bases in between. CDR3: CASSPPTSFRDEQYF. The CDR3 DNA is TGTGCCAGCAGCCCTCCAACTAGCTTCCGAGACGAGCAGTACTTC.

The table lists this clone with a count of one. The V call is TRBV2, the J call TRBJ2-2, with TRBD2 matching over 8 bases. CDR1 is SNHLY, CDR2 FYNNEI, per germline. The CDR3 is 15 amino acids. Germline trimming cut 2 bases from V and 5 bases from J; bases unmatched to any gene: 4. CDR3 DNA: TGTGCCAGCAGTGAACAGCGGGGGTTAACCGGGGAGCTGTTTTTT. The encoded protein is CASSEQRGLTGELFF.

The chain is built from TRBV10-3 and TRBJ1-3, with 7 bases matching TRBD1. This CDR3 contains 17 residues. The germline V gene has CDR1 ENHRY and CDR2 SYGVKD. V lost 4 bases and J lost 1; bases outside the gene matches: 10. DNA for the CDR3: TGTGCCATCAGTGGGTATGAGAGGGGGCAGTCTGGAAACACCATATATTTT. Translating it yields CAISGYERGQSGNTIYF.